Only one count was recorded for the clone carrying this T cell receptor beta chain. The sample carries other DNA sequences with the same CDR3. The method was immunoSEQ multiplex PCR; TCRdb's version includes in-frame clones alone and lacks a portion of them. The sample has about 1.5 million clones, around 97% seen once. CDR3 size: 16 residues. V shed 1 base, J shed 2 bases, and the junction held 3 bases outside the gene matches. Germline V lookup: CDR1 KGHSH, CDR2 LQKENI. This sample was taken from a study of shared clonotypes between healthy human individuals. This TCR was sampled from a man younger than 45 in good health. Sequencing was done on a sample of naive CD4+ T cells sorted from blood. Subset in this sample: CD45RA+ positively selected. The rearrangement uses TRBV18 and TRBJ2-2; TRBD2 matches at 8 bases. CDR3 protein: CASSPRLAGNTGELFF. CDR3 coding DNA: TGTGCCAGCTCACCACGGTTAGCGGGAAACACCGGGGAGCTGTTTTTT. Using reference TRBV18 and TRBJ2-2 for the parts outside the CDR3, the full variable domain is NAGVMQNPRHLVRRRGQEARLRCSPMKGHSHVYWYRQLPEEGLKFMVYLQKENIIDESGMPKERFSAEFPKEGPSILRIQQVVRGDSAAYFCASSPRLAGNTGELFFGEGSRLTVL.